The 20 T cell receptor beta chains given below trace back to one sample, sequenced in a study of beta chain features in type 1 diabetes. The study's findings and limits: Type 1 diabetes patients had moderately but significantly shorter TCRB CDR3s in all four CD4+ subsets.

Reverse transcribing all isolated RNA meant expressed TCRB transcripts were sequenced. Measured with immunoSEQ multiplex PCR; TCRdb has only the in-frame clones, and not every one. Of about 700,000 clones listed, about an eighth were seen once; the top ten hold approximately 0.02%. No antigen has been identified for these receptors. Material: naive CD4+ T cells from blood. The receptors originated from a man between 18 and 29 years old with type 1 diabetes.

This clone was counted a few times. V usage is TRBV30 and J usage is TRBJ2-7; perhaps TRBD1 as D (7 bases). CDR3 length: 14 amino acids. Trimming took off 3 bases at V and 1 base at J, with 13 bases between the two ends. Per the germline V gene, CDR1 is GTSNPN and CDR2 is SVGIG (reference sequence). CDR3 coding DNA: TGTGCCTGGAGGGCAGGGGGGACATCCTACGAGCAGTACTTC. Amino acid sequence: CAWRAGGTSYEQYF.

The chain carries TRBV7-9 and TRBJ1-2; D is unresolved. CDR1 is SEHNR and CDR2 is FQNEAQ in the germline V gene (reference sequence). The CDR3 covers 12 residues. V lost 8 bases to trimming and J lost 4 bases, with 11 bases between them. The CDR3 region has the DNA TGTGCCAGCCGTGCAGTTGGCTATGGCTACACCTTC. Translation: CASRAVGYGYTF.

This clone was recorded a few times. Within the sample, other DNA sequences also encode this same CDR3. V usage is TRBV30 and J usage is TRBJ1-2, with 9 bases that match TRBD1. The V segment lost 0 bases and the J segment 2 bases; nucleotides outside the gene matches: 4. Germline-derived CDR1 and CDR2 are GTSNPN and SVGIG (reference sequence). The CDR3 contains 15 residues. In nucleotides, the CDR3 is TGTGCCTGGAGTGTACCGGACAGGGGCAACTATGGCTACACCTTC. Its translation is CAWSVPDRGNYGYTF.

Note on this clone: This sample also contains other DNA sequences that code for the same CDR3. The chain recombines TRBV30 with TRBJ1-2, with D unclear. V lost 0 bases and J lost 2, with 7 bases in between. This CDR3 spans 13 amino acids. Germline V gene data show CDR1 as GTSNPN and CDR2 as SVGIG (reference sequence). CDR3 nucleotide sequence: TGTGCCTGGAGTGTAGGGCAAAACTATGGCTACACCTTC. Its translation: CAWSVGQNYGYTF.

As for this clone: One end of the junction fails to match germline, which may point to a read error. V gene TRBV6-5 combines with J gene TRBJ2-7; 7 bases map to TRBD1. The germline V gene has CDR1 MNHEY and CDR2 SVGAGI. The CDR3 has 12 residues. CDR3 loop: CASSPRQGRSNF. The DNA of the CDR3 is TGTGCCAGCAGTCCGCGACAGGGTAGGAGTAACTTC.

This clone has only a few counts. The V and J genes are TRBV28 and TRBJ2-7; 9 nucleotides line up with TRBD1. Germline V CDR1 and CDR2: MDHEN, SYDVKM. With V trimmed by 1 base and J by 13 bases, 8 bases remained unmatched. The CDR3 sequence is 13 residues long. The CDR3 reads CASSLLGQGPSYF. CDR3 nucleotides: TGTGCCAGCAGTTTATTGGGACAGGGCCCCTCTTACTTC.

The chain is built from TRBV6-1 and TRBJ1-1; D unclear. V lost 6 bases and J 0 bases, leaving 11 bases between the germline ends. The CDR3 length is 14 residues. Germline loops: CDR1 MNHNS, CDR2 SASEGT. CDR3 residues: CASRPAHMNTEAFF. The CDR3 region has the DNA TGTGCCAGCAGGCCGGCACACATGAACACTGAAGCTTTCTTT.

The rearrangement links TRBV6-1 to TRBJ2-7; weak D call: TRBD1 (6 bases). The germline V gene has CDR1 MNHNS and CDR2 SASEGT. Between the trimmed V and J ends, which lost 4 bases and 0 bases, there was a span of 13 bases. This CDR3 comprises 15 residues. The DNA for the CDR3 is TGTGCCAGCAGTGTGGACAGCCCCCTCTCCTACGAGCAGTACTTC. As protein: CASSVDSPLSYEQYF.

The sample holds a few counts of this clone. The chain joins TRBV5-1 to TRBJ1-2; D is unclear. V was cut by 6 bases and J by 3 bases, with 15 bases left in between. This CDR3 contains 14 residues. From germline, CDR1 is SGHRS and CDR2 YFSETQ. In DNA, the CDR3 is TGCGCCAGCACAGATGGAATTTTGGACTATGGCTACACCTTC. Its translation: CASTDGILDYGYTF.

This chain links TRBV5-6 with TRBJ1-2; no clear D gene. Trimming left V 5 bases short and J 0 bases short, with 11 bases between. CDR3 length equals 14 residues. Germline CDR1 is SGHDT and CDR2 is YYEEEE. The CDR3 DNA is TGTGCCAGCAGTCGACTCTCCTCTAACTATGGCTACACCTTC. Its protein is CASSRLSSNYGYTF.

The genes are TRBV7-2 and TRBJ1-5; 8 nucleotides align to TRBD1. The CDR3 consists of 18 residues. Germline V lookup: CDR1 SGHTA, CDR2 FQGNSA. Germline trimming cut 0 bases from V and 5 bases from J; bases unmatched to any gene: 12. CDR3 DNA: TGTGCCAGCAGCTTAGCCCGGGACAGGATTTCAAACGATCAGCCCCAGCATTTT. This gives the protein CASSLARDRISNDQPQHF.

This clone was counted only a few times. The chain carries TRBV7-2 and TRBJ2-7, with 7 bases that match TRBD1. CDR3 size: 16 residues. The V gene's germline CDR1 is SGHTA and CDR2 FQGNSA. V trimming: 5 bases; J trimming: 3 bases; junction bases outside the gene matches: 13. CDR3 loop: CASSASRDSLFYEQYF. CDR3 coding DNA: TGTGCCAGCAGCGCAAGCCGGGACAGCCTATTCTACGAGCAGTACTTC.

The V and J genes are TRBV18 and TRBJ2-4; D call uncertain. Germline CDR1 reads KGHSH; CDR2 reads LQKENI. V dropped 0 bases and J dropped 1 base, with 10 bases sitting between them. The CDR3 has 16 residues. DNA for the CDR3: TGTGCCAGCTCACCACCGGTTGAGCCCGCCAAAAACATTCAGTACTTC. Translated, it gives CASSPPVEPAKNIQYF.

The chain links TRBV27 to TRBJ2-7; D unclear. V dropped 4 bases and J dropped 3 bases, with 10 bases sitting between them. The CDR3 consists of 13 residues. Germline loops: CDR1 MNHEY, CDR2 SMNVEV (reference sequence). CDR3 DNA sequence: TGTGCCAGCAGTTCCCCTAAAGGCTACGAGCAGTACTTC. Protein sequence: CASSSPKGYEQYF.

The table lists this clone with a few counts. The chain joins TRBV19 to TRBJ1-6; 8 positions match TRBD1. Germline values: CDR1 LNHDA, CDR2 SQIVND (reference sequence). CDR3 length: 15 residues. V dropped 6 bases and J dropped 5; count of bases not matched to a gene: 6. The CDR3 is CASRQDRENNSPLHF. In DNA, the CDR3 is TGTGCCAGTAGACAGGACAGGGAAAATAATTCACCCCTCCACTTT.

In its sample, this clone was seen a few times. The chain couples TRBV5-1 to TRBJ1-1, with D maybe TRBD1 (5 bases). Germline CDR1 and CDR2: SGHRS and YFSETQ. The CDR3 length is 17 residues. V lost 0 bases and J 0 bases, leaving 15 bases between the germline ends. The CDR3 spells CASSLVARAILNTEAFF. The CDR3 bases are TGCGCCAGCAGCTTGGTCGCCAGGGCGATATTGAACACTGAAGCTTTCTTT.

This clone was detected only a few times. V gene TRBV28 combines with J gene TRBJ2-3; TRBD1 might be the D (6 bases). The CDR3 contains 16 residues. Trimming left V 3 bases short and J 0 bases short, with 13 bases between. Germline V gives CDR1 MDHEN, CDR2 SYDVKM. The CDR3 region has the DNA TGTGCCAGCAGTTTGAGCAGGGGTATTAGCACAGATACGCAGTATTTT. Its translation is CASSLSRGISTDTQYF.

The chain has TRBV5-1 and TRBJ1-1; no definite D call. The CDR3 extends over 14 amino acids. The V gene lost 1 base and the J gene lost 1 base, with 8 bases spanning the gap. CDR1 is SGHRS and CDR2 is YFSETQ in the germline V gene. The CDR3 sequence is CASSLNSPNTEAFF. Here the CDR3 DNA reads TGCGCCAGCAGCTTGAACTCACCGAACACTGAAGCTTTCTTT.

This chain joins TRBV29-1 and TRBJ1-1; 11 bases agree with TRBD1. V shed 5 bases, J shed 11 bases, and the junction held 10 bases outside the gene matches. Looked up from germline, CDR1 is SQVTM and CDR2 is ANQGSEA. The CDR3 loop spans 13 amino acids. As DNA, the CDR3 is TGCAGCGTTTGGACAGGGGGCTTAAATTCTGCTTTCTTT. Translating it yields CSVWTGGLNSAFF.

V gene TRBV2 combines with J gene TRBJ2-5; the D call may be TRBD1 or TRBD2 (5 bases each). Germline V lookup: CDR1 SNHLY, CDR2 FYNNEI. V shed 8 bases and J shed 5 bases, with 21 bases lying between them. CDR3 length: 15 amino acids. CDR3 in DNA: TGTGCCAGCTCCTCCGGGATACGGGACGTTGAGACCCAGTACTTC. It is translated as CASSSGIRDVETQYF. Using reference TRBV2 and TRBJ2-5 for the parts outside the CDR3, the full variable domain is EPEVTQTPSHQVTQMGQEVILRCVPISNHLYFYWYRQILGQKVEFLVSFYNNEISEKSEIFDDQFSVERPDGSNFTLKIRSTKLEDSAMYFCASSSGIRDVETQYFGPGTRLLVL.